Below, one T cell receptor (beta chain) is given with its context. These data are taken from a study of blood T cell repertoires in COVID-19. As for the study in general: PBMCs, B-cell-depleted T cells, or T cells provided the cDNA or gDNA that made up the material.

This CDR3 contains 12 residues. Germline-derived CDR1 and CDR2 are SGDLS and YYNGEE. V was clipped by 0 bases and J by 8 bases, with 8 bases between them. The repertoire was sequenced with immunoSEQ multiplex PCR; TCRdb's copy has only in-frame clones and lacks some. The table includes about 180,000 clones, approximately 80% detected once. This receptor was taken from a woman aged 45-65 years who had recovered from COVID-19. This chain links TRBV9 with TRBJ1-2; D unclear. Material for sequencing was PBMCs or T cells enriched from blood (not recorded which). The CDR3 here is CASSVGAGGYTF. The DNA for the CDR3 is TGTGCCAGCAGCGTAGGGGCAGGCGGCTACACCTTC.